Included here is one T cell receptor beta chain sequence, with context. A read error may account for a junction end that differs from germline. The entry originates in a study of regulatory T cells in long-lasting Graves disease. Construction of TCR beta libraries relied on iRepertoire HTBI primers and on Arm-PCR targeting CDR3 regions. TCRdb re-derived calls from the multiplex PCR reads in MiXCR, one entry per CDR3 protein. The data hold approximately 490,000 distinct CDR3 sequences, with about 16% observed a single time. Documented time point: newly diagnosed GD, antithyroid drugs for less than 3 months. The TCR library was made from RNA that had been extracted from PBMCs in TRIzol. Germline loops: CDR1 SGHRS, CDR2 YFSETQ. The CDR3 runs 14 residues. These same records also appear under a second study, on T cells in Graves' hyperthyroidism and ophthalmopathy.

The clonotype was recovered from a man in his forties with Graves disease. This sample comprised peripheral blood mononuclear cells (PBMCs), obtained at new diagnosis, from a patient treated with antithyroid drugs. The chain uses TRBV5-1 and TRBJ2-3; TRBD2 agrees at 8 bases. The DNA of the CDR3 is TGCGCCAGCAGGCCCGGGACTAGTTCGGATACGCAGTGTTTT. Its protein product is CASRPGTSSDTQCF.